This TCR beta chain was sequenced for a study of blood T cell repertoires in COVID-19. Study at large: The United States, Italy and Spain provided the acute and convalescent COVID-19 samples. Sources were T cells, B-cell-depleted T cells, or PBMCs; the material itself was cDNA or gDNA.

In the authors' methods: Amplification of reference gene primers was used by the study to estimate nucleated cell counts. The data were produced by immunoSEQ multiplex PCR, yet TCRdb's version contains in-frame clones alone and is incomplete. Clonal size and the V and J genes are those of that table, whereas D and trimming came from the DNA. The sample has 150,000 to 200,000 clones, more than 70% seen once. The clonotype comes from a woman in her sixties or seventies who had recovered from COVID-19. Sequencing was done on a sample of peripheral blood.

The CDR3 here is CASSVEGGRRSPLHF. CDR3 DNA sequence: TGTGCCAGCAGCGTAGAGGGGGGGCGGCGTTCACCCCTCCACTTT. J is TRBJ1-6 and V is TRBV9; a weak D match, TRBD1 (6 bases). Germline V gives CDR1 SGDLS, CDR2 YYNGEE. The length of the CDR3 is 15 residues. The ends were cut back, 0 bases at V and 9 bases at J, with 13 bases in the middle.